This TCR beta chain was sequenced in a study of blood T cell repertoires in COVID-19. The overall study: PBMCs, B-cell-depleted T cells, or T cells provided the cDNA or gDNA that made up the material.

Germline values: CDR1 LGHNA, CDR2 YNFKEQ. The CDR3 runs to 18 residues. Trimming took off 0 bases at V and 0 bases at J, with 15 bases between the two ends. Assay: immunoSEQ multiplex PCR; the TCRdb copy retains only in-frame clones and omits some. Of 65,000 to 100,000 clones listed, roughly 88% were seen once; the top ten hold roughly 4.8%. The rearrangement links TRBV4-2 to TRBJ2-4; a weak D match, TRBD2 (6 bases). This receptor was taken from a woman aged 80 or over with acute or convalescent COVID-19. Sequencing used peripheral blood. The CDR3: CASSQDLWGVLAKNIQYF. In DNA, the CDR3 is TGTGCCAGCAGCCAAGATCTTTGGGGGGTACTAGCCAAAAACATTCAGTACTTC.